This record looks at one T cell receptor beta chain sequence and its context. As yet, its antigen is unknown. This record belongs to a study of beta chain features in type 1 diabetes. The CDR3 is made up of 15 amino acids. Per germline, CDR1 LGHNA and CDR2 YNFKEQ. V was clipped by 2 bases and J by 3 bases, with 13 bases between them. Every bit of the isolated RNA underwent reverse transcription, so sequencing read expressed TCRB transcripts. Measured with immunoSEQ multiplex PCR; TCRdb has only the in-frame clones, and not every one. The sample records 150,000 to 190,000 clones, about 9.3% being singletons. Study outcomes and limitations: Among patients with Type 1 diabetes, TCRB CDR3s were moderately but significantly shorter in every one of the four CD4+ subsets.

The sequence was collected from a man under 40 with type 1 diabetes. This sequence joins TRBV4-2 and TRBJ1-2, with D perhaps matching TRBD1 (5 bases). The sequenced sample consisted of central memory CD4+ T cells from blood. In nucleotides, the CDR3 is TGTGCCAGCAGCCAACCCCCGTCACAGGACTATGGCTACACCTTC. Residues: CASSQPPSQDYGYTF.